This T cell receptor beta chain was obtained from a study of blood T cell repertoires in COVID-19. V lost 3 bases to trimming and J lost 6 bases, with 11 bases between them. The CDR3 loop spans 13 amino acids. CDR1 and CDR2 from the germline V gene are SGHRS and YFSETQ. The study drew participants aged about 18 to 95 years from roughly 25 US areas. Using immunoSEQ multiplex PCR, the repertoire was profiled, and TCRdb retains in-frame clones only, with some absent. The data show hundreds of thousands of clones, with approximately 90% seen just once and 0.95% to 1.5% held by the top ten. The receptor was derived from a man aged 30-40 years who had recovered from COVID-19. What was sequenced was PBMCs or T cells enriched from blood (not recorded which). The rearrangement joins TRBV5-1 to TRBJ2-3; no definite D call. CDR3 bases: TGCGCCAGCAGCTCAGGTGGTATGGATACGCAGTATTTT. It yields the protein CASSSGGMDTQYF.